The present T cell receptor (beta chain) was sequenced within a study of blood T cell repertoires in COVID-19 (dated by TCRdb to 2020 to 2022). With respect to the entire study: Collaborator samples came from the United States, Italy and Spain and covered acute and convalescent phases of COVID-19. A de-identified subject ID, COVID-19 status, age in years and sex were almost always included in the sample metadata. The material from the prospective study consisted of cDNA or gDNA derived from T cells, B-cell-depleted T cells, or PBMCs. Where available, HLA class I and class II types were obtained from metadata supplied by the sample provider rather than from assay-based typing. Deeply sampled blood TCRbeta repertoires from subjects exposed to, actively infected with, or recovered from COVID-19 were included in the dataset. Samples came from the ongoing ImmuneRACE study (first 160 participants) plus 1,254 subjects from 6 global collaborators. The repertoires were made available in a free public database intended to serve as a resource for research on the immune response to SARS-CoV-2.

V loses 6 bases at its end and J loses 0 bases; junction bases beyond the gene matches: 6. Including the terminal cysteine and phenylalanine, the CDR3 comprises 16 residues. The entry retains the CDR3 DNA only, 48 bases that are in frame from base 1. CDR1 and CDR2 are drawn from the germline V gene: SGHTA, FQGNSA. Details on this clone: Its antigen remains unidentified. The sample holds no much larger clone one base away, and base qualities are not on file.

The immunoSEQ Assay, a bias-controlled multiplex PCR, was used to amplify TCRbeta CDR3 regions from genomic DNA. Concerning the study's data processing: Nucleated cell counts per sample were estimated from amplification of reference gene primers within the assay. Sequence reads were collapsed and filtered to measure the absolute abundance of every unique TCRbeta CDR3 rearrangement. Productive Simpson clonality was computed per sample as the square root of Simpson's diversity index over productive rearrangements. TCRdb provides this immuneACCESS table in a form limited to in-frame rearrangements. Some clones are lacking; in checked studies, under half of them reflect an unresolved V gene, and why the rest are absent is not known. The DNA was the basis for D and trimming; V, J and clone size are from that table. This sample has 85,000 to 95,000 clones in its table, and around nine tenths of those were observed once. The biggest ten clones account for 3% to 4.5% of the sample.

Whole blood was collected in K2EDTA tubes by collaborating institutions according to the institutions' own protocols. For TCRbeta analysis, collaborators shipped samples as frozen whole blood, isolated PBMCs, or DNA extracted from either of those sample types. Overall study results and their limits: Clinical and demographic metadata were provided uncurated, with the amount varying by source and participant.

This clonotype originated in a woman in her forties or fifties in a cohort sampled during active COVID-19. Sequencing input: peripheral blood. The rearranged segments are TRBV7-2 and TRBJ2-1, and 9 junction bases match TRBD2. The DNA is as follows: TGTGCCAGCAGTCCTAGCGGGGACAGCTCCTACAATGAGCAGTTCTTC. The translation is CASSPSGDSSYNEQFF.